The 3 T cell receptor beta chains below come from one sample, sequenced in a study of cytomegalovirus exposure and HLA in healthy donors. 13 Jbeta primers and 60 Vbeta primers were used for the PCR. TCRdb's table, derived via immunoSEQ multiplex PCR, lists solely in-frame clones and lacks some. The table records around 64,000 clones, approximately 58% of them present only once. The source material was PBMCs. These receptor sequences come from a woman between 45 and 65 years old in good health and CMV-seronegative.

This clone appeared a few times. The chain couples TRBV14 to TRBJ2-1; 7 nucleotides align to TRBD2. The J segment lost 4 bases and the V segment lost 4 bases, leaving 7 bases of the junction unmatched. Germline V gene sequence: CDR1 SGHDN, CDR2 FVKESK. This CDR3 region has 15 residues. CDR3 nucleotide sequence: TGTGCCAGCAGCCCGCTGGGGCGGGAGTACAATGAGCAGTTCTTC. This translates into CASSPLGREYNEQFF.

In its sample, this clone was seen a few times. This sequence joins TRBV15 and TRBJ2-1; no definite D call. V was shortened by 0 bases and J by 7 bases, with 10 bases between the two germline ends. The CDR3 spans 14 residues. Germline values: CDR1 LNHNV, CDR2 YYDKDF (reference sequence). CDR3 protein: CATSRDQDLNEQFF. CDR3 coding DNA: TGTGCCACCAGCAGAGACCAGGATCTTAATGAGCAGTTCTTC. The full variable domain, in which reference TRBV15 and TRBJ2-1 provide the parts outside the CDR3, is DAMVIQNPRYQVTQFGKPVTLSCSQTLNHNVMYWYQQKSSQAPKLLFHYYDKDFNNEADTPDNFQSRRPNTSFCFLDIRSPGLGDTAMYLCATSRDQDLNEQFFGPGTRLTVL.

CDR3: CASSLASPSNNEQFF. The CDR3 region has the DNA TGCGCCAGCAGCTTGGCCTCCCCAAGCAACAATGAGCAGTTCTTC. The rearrangement links TRBV5-1 to TRBJ2-1, with D hard to call. Per germline, CDR1 SGHRS and CDR2 YFSETQ. V lost 0 bases, J lost 5 bases, and 12 bases lay in between. CDR3 length equals 15 residues. Variable domain in full (rest from reference TRBV5-1 and TRBJ2-1): KAGVTQTPRYLIKTRGQQVTLSCSPISGHRSVSWYQQTPGQGLQFLFEYFSETQRNKGNFPGRFSGRQFSNSRSEMNVSTLELGDSALYLCASSLASPSNNEQFFGPGTRLTVL.